This TCR beta chain came from a study of radiation and T cells in renal cell carcinoma. A note on this clone: Antigen specificity is unknown.

Measured with immunoSEQ multiplex PCR; TCRdb has only the in-frame clones, and not every one. The table has roughly 140,000 clones, roughly 86% seen once. Study-wide points: Baseline intratumoral clonotype presence is unknown without pretreatment biopsies. In blood, top tumor clones expanded by 2 weeks, shrinking by 4.

Time point described: blood 2 weeks post-SBRT. Treatment noted: 15 Gy SBRT to primary tumor, nephrectomy 4 weeks later. The tumor was a clear cell renal cell carcinoma. The CDR3 is made up of 12 amino acids. Germline-derived CDR1 and CDR2 are GTSNPN and SVGIG (reference sequence). V was pared by 3 bases and J by 6 bases, with 11 bases between. The receptor was isolated from a woman aged 45-60 years with renal cell carcinoma. Here the sequenced sample was blood, taken from a patient whose treatment included radiotherapy and nephrectomy. The gene calls are TRBV30 and TRBJ1-2, with D tentatively TRBD1 (5 bases). In DNA, the CDR3 is TGTGCCTGGAGCCCGGGACCCCATGGCTACACCTTC. Translating it yields CAWSPGPHGYTF.